This TCR beta chain comes out of a study of a mutant IDH1 vaccine in newly diagnosed glioma. Germline V gene sequence: CDR1 KGHSH, CDR2 LQKENI. Trimming removed 2 bases from V and 1 base from J, with 8 bases in between. The CDR3 is 14 residues long. The table came from immunoSEQ multiplex PCR; TCRdb's copy has only in-frame clones and leaves some out. The table includes 50,000 or so clones, 91% detected once. Stated time point: week 11, during vaccination. Doses comprised 300 ug of mutant IDH1 20-mer peptide each, plus topical imiquimod. Comment on this clone: Antigen unknown.

Sequenced material: PBMCs, taken from a glioma patient whose treatment included an IDH1 peptide vaccine. This receptor was identified in a man aged 45-60 years with glioma. The chain couples TRBV18 to TRBJ1-2; D is unresolved. For the CDR3, the DNA is TGTGCCAGCTCACCAGCGGCACGTAACTATGGCTACACCTTC. This encodes CASSPAARNYGYTF. Filled out from reference TRBV18 and TRBJ1-2, the complete variable domain reads NAGVMQNPRHLVRRRGQEARLRCSPMKGHSHVYWYRQLPEEGLKFMVYLQKENIIDESGMPKERFSAEFPKEGPSILRIQQVVRGDSAAYFCASSPAARNYGYTFGSGTRLTVV.